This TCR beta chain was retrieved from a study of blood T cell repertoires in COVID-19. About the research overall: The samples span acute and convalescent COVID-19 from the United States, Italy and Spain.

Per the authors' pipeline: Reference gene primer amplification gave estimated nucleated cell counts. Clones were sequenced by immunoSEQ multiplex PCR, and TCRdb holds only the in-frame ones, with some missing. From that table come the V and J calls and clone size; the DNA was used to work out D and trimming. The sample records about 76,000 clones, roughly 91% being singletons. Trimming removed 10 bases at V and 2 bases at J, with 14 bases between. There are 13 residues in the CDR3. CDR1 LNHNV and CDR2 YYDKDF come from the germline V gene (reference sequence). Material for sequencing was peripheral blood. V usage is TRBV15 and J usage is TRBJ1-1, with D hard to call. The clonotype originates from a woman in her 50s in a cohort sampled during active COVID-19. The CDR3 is CASRQQQNTEAFF. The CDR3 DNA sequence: TGTGCCAGCCGGCAACAGCAAAACACTGAAGCTTTCTTT.